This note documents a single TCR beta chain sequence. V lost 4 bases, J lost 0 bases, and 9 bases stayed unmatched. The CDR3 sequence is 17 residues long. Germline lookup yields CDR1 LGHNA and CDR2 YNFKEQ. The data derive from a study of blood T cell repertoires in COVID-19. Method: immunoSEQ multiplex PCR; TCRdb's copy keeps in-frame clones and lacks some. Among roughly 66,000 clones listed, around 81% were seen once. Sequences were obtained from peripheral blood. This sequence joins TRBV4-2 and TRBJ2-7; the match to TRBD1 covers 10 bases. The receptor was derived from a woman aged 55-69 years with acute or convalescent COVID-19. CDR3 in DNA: TGTGCCAGCAGCCGCCGGGGGACAGGGGATCACTCCTACGAGCAGTACTTC. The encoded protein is CASSRRGTGDHSYEQYF.